This TCR beta chain originates from a study of cytomegalovirus exposure and HLA in healthy donors. Study findings and constraints: High specificity and sensitivity for cytomegalovirus status were reported for the classifier. Some public TCRs appeared in many individuals, while most sequences were rare. CMV antigen specificity of three CMV-associated chains was confirmed in vitro.

The donors were in the approximately 120-subject validation cohort; that cohort was separate from the roughly 730-subject first cohort. Germline values: CDR1 MNHEY, CDR2 SVGAGI. The CDR3 sequence is 15 residues long. The V gene end was trimmed by 0 bases and the J gene end by 7 bases; junction bases not matched to a gene: 6. TCRdb's table, derived via immunoSEQ multiplex PCR, lists solely in-frame clones and lacks some. The repertoire has about 200,000 clones, around 83% of them found once; the top ten carry around 15%. Details on this clone: Its target is not known.

This receptor was taken from a woman in her twenties or thirties in good health and CMV-seropositive. Specimen: PBMCs. This sequence joins TRBV6-5 and TRBJ1-2; TRBD1 agrees at 9 bases. The chain's CDR3 is CASSYSPRTGAGYTF. The CDR3 DNA reads TGTGCCAGCAGTTACTCGCCTCGGACAGGGGCTGGCTACACCTTC.